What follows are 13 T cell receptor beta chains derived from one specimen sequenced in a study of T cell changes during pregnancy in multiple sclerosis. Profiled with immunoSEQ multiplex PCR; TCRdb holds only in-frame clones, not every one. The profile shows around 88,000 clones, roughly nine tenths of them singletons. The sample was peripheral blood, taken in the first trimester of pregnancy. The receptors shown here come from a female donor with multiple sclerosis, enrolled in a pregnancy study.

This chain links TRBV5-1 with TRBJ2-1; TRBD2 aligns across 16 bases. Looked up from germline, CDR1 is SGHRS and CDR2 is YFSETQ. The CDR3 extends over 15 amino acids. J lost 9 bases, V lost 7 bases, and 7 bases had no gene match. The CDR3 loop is CASLPGTSGRGEQFF. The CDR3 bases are TGCGCCAGCCTCCCCGGGACTAGCGGGAGGGGTGAGCAGTTCTTC.

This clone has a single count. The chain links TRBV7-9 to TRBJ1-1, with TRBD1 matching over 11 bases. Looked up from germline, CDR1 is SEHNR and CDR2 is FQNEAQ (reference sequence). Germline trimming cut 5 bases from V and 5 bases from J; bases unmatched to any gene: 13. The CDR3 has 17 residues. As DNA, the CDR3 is TGTGCCAGCAGCCCTCGAGGACAGGGGGCGCCGGGAACTGAAGCTTTCTTT. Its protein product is CASSPRGQGAPGTEAFF. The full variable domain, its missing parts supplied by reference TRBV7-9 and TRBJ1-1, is DTGVSQNPRHKITKRGQNVTFRCDPISEHNRLYWYRQTLGQGPEFLTYFQNEAQLEKSRLLSDRFSAERPKGSFSTLEIQRTEQGDSAMYLCASSPRGQGAPGTEAFFGQGTRLTVV.

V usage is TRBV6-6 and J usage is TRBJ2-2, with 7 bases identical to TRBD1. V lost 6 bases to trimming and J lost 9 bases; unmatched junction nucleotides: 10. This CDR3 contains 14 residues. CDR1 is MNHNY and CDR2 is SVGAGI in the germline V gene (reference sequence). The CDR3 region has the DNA TGTGCCAGCAGACCTCAGACAGGGTCTCGGGAGCTGTTTTTT. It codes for CASRPQTGSRELFF.

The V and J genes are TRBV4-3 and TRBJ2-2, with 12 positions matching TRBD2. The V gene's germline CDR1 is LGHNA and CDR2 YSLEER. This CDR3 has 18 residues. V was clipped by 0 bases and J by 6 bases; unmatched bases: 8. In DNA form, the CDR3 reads TGCGCCAGCAGCCAAGAGCCCTCTAGCGGGGGGGCCGCCGGGGAGCTGTTTTTT. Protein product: CASSQEPSSGGAAGELFF.

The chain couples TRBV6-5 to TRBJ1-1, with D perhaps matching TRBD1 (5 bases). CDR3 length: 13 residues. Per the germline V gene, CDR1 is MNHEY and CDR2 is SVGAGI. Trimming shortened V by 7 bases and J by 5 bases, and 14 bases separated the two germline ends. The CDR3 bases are TGTGCCAGCACCATGAGGCGGGGGACTGAAGCTTTCTTT. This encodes CASTMRRGTEAFF.

The CDR3 here is CASSDRGGSTDTQYF. CDR3 coding DNA: TGTGCCAGCAGCGACCGGGGGGGGAGCACAGATACGCAGTATTTT. The chain couples TRBV9 to TRBJ2-3, with 8 bases matching TRBD2. The CDR3 runs 15 residues. Germline CDR1 and CDR2: SGDLS and YYNGEE. J lost 0 bases, V lost 3 bases, and 3 bases had no gene match.

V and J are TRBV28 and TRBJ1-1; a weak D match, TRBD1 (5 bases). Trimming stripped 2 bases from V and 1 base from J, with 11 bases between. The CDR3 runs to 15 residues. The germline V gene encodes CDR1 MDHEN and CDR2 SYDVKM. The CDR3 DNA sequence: TGTGCCAGCAGTTTAGCTTTGGGGGGGAACACTGAAGCTTTCTTT. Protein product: CASSLALGGNTEAFF.

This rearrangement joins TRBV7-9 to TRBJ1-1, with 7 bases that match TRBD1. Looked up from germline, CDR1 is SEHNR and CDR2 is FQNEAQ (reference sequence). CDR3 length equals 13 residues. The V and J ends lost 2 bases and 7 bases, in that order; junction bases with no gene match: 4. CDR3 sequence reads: CASSLTDRSEAFF. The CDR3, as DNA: TGTGCCAGCAGCTTAACGGACAGGAGTGAAGCTTTCTTT.

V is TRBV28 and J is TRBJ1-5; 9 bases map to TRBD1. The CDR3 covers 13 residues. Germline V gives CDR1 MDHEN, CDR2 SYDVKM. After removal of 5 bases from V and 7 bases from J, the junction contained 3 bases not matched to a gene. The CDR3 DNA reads TGTGCCAGCAGTCCGGACAGGGGCCAGCCCCAGCATTTT. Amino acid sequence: CASSPDRGQPQHF.

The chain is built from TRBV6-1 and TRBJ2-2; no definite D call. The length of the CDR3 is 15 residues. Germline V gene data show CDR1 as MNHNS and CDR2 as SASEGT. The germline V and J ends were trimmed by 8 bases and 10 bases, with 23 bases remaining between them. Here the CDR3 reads CASLTWAEHYKELFF. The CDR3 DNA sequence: TGTGCCAGCCTGACCTGGGCTGAGCATTACAAGGAGCTGTTTTTT.

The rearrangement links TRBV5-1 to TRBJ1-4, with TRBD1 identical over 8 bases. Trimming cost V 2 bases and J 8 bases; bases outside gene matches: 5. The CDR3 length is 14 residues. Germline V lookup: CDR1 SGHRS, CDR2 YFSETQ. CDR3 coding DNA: TGCGCCAGCAGCTTTGGACAGGGCAAAGAAAAACTGTTTTTT. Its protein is CASSFGQGKEKLFF.

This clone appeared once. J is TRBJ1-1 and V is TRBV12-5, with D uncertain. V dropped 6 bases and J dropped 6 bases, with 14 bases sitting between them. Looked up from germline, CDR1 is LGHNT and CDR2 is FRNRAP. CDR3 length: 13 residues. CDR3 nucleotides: TGTGCTAGTGGCCTCGGGCTCGGGGCTGAAGCTTTCTTT. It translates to CASGLGLGAEAFF.

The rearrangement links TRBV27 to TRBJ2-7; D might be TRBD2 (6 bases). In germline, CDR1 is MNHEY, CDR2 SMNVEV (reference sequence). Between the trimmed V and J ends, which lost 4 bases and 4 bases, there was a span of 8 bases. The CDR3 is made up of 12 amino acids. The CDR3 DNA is TGTGCCAGCAGTTCCGGACTATACGAGCAGTACTTC. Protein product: CASSSGLYEQYF.